This section outlines one TCR beta chain sequence together with its context. The data were taken from a study of T cell changes during pregnancy in multiple sclerosis. The assay was immunoSEQ multiplex PCR, and TCRdb's table has in-frame clones only and misses some. Of about 75,000 clones in the sample, 85% to 95% were seen once. V dropped 8 bases and J dropped 5; count of bases not matched to a gene: 7. The CDR3 sequence is 15 residues long. Germline CDR1 MNHNY, CDR2 SVGAGI (reference sequence). This receptor was identified in a female donor with multiple sclerosis, enrolled in a pregnancy study. The chain combines TRBV6-6 with TRBJ2-3; TRBD2 matches 13 bases. The starting material was CD4+ T cells from peripheral blood mononuclear cells, obtained after pregnancy. The CDR3 DNA follows: TGTGCCAGCCTCCCCCGACTAGCGGGAGGAGATACGCAGTATTTT. Protein sequence: CASLPRLAGGDTQYF.